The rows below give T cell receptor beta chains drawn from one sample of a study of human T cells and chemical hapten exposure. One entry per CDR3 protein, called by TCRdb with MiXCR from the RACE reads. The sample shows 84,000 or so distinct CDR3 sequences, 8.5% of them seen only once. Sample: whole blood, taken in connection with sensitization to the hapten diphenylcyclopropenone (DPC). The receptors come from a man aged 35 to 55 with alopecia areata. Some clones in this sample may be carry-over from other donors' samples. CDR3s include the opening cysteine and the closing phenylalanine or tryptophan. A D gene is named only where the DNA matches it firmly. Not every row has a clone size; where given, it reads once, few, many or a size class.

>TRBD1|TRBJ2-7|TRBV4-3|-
CASSQELGGLFEQYF
TGCGCCAGCAGCCAAGAATTAGGGGGCTTATTCGAGCAGTACTTC
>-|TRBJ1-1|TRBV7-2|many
CASSPRAGGTEAFF
TGTGCCAGCAGCCCCAGGGCGGGGGGTACTGAAGCTTTCTTT
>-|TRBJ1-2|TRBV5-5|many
CASSLGTANYGYTF
TGTGCCAGCAGCTTGGGTACAGCTAACTATGGCTACACCTTC
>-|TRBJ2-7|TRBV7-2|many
CASSLEAGPLREQYF
TGTGCCAGCAGCTTAGAAGCGGGCCCCCTTCGGGAGCAGTACTTC
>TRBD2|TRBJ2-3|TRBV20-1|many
CSARGLTAGGRTDTQYF
TGCAGTGCTAGAGGTCTCACCGCGGGAGGCCGCACAGATACGCAGTATTTT
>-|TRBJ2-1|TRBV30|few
CACPPTQRGIGSYNEQFF
TGTGCCTGTCCACCTACTCAACGTGGGATCGGCTCCTACAATGAGCAGTTCTTC
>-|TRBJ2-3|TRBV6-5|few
CASRRQDSSTDTQYF
TGTGCCAGCAGGAGACAGGATTCTAGCACAGATACGCAGTATTTT
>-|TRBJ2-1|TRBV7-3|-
CASSLMVGSSYNEQFF
TGTGCCAGCAGCTTAATGGTGGGTAGCTCCTACAATGAGCAGTTCTTC
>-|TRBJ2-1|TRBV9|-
CASSSTPSTFEQFF
TGTGCCAGCAGCTCAACACCTTCTACTTTTGAGCAGTTCTTC
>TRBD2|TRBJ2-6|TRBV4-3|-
CASSQSGRGFGANVLTF
TGCGCCAGCAGCCAAAGCGGGAGGGGCTTTGGGGCCAACGTCCTGACTTTC
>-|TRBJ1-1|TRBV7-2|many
CASSNRMDNTEAFF
TGTGCCAGCTCAAACCGGATGGATAACACTGAAGCTTTCTTT
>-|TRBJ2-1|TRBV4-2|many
CASSQDGGDYNEQFF
TGTGCCAGCAGCCAAGACGGTGGGGACTACAATGAGCAGTTCTTC
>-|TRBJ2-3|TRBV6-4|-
CASSDGAEPTDTQYF
TGTGCCAGCAGTGACGGAGCGGAGCCGACAGATACGCAGTATTTT
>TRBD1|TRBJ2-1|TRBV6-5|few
CASSYSGTGYNEQFF
TGTGCCAGCAGTTACTCCGGGACAGGATACAATGAGCAGTTCTTC
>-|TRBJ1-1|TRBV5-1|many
CASSRVTNTEAFF
TGCGCCAGCAGCAGGGTCACGAACACTGAAGCTTTCTTT
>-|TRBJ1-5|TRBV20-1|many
CSARKQDSNQPQHF
TGCAGTGCTAGGAAACAGGATAGCAATCAGCCCCAGCATTTT
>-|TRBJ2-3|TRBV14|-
CASSRDISDTQYF
TGTGCCAGCAGCCGGGACATCTCAGATACGCAGTATTTT
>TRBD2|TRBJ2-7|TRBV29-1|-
CSVEQGTSGSEQYF
TGCAGCGTCGAACAGGGGACTAGCGGGAGCGAGCAGTACTTC
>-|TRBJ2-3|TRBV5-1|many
CASSLITGTDTQYF
TGCGCCAGCAGCTTAATCACAGGGACAGATACGCAGTATTTT
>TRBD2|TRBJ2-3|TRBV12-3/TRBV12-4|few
CASSLSGGGTDTQYF
TGTGCCAGCAGTTTGTCGGGAGGTGGCACAGATACGCAGTATTTT
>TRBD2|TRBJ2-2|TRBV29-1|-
CSVSNPRGGDTGELFF
TGCAGCGTGTCTAACCCTCGGGGAGGGGACACCGGGGAGCTGTTTTTT
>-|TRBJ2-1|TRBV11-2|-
CASSGGRSDNEQFF
TGTGCCAGCAGCGGGGGCCGCTCGGACAATGAGCAGTTCTTC
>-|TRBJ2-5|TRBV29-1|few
CSVGGDWETQYF
TGCAGCGTTGGTGGGGATTGGGAGACCCAGTACTTC
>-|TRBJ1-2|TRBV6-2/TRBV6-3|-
CASSYEGTYGYTF
TGTGCCAGCAGTTACGAGGGTACCTATGGCTACACCTTC
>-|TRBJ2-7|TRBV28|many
CASSLNLGEQYF
TGTGCCAGCAGTTTGAACTTGGGGGAGCAGTACTTC
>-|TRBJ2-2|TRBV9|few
CASSVGRDVTGELFF
TGTGCCAGCAGCGTGGGGCGGGACGTGACCGGGGAGCTGTTTTTT
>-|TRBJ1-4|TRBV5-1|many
CASSFRHPGTSTNEKLFF
TGCGCCAGCAGCTTCCGACACCCCGGGACCTCAACTAATGAAAAACTGTTTTTT
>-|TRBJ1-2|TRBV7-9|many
CASSPVASDGYTF
TGTGCCAGCAGCCCCGTAGCAAGTGATGGCTACACCTTC
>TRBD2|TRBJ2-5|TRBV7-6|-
CASSQLAVQETQYF
TGTGCCAGCAGCCAACTAGCGGTCCAAGAGACCCAGTACTTC
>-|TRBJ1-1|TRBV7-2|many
CASSLMEGLRTEAFF
TGTGCCAGCAGCTTAATGGAGGGATTGAGGACTGAAGCTTTCTTT
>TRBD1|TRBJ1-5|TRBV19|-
CASTVAGGNQPQHF
TGTGCCAGTACTGTGGCAGGGGGGAATCAGCCCCAGCATTTT
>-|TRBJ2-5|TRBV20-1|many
CSAREKGTETQYF
TGCAGTGCTAGAGAAAAGGGAACAGAGACCCAGTACTTC
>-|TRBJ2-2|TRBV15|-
CATSRALTGELFF
TGTGCCACCAGCAGAGCGCTCACCGGGGAGCTGTTTTTT
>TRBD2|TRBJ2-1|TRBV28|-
CASSFDGTSGSNEQFF
TGTGCCAGCAGTTTTGACGGGACTAGCGGGAGCAATGAGCAGTTCTTC
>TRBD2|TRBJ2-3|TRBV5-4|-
CASSIKTSGKGDTQYF
TGTGCCAGCAGCATAAAGACTAGCGGGAAGGGAGATACGCAGTATTTT
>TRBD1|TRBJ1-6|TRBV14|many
CASSHRTGYNSPLHF
TGTGCCAGCAGCCACAGGACAGGGTATAATTCACCCCTCCACTTT
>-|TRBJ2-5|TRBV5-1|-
CASSLQGQETQYF
TGCGCCAGCAGCTTGCAGGGGCAAGAGACCCAGTACTTC
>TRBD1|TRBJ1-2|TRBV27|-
CASSLSPKGAYGYTF
TGTGCCAGCAGTTTATCCCCGAAGGGGGCCTATGGCTACACCTTC
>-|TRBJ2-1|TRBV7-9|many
CASSPGLGASNEQFF
TGTGCCAGCAGCCCCGGATTGGGGGCAAGCAATGAGCAGTTCTTC
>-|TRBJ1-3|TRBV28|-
CASSPAGSGNTIYF
TGTGCCAGCAGCCCCGCCGGCTCTGGAAACACCATATATTTT
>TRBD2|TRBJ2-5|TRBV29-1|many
CSVEWEGETQYF
TGCAGCGTTGAGTGGGAGGGAGAGACCCAGTACTTC
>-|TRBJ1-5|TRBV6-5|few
CALDKGGNQPQHF
TGTGCCCTCGACAAGGGGGGCAATCAGCCCCAGCATTTT
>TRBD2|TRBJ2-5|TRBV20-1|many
CSAAGTSGDQETQYF
TGCAGTGCTGCGGGGACTAGCGGGGACCAAGAGACCCAGTACTTC
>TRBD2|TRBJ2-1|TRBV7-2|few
CASSSGPAGVTYNEQFF
TGTGCCAGCAGCTCTGGCCCAGCGGGAGTGACCTACAATGAGCAGTTCTTC
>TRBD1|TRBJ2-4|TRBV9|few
CASSVGGTGDIQYF
TGTGCCAGCAGCGTAGGTGGGACAGGGGACATTCAGTACTTC
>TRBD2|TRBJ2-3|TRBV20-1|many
CSASNLAGGGDTQYF
TGCAGTGCGAGCAATCTAGCGGGAGGTGGAGATACGCAGTATTTT
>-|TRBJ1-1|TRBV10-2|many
CASTRTKNTEAFF
TGCGCCAGCACGAGGACAAAGAACACTGAAGCTTTCTTT
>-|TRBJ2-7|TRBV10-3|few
CAISGTSTTYEQYF
TGTGCCATCTCCGGAACTAGCACTACCTACGAGCAGTACTTC
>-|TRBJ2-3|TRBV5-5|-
CASSLDPGPSTDTQYF
TGTGCCAGCAGCTTGGATCCGGGACCAAGCACAGATACGCAGTATTTT
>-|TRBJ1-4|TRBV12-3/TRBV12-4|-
CASSYVGAGEKLFF
TGTGCCAGCTCTTACGTGGGGGCCGGAGAAAAACTGTTTTTT
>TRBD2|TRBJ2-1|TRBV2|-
CASRTSGGNEQFF
TGTGCCAGCAGGACTAGCGGGGGTAATGAGCAGTTCTTC
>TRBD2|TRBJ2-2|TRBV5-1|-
CASSPNLAGAGELFF
TGCGCCAGCAGCCCAAACCTAGCGGGAGCCGGGGAGCTGTTTTTT
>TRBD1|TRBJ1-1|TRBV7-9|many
CASSSQGAGEAFF
TGTGCCAGCAGCTCCCAGGGGGCTGGTGAAGCTTTCTTT
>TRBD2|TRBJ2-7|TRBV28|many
CASRLGGKAYEQYF
TGTGCCAGCCGGTTGGGGGGGAAAGCCTACGAGCAGTACTTC
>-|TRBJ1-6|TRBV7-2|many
CASSRGQNSPLHF
TGTGCCAGCAGCCGTGGGCAGAATTCACCCCTCCACTTT
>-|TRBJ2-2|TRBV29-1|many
CSVEETLNTGELFF
TGCAGCGTTGAAGAAACACTGAACACCGGGGAGCTGTTTTTT
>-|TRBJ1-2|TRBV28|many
CASSPPFDTYGYTF
TGTGCCAGCAGTCCGCCCTTCGACACTTATGGCTACACCTTC
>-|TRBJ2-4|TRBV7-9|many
CASSFSRAKNIQYF
TGTGCCAGCAGCTTCAGCCGAGCCAAAAACATTCAGTACTTC
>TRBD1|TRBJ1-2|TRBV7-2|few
CASSSGQGHGYTF
TGTGCCAGCAGCTCCGGACAGGGCCATGGCTACACCTTC
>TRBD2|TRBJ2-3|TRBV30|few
CAWSIAGGRNTQYF
TGTGCCTGGAGTATAGCGGGAGGGCGTAATACGCAGTATTTT